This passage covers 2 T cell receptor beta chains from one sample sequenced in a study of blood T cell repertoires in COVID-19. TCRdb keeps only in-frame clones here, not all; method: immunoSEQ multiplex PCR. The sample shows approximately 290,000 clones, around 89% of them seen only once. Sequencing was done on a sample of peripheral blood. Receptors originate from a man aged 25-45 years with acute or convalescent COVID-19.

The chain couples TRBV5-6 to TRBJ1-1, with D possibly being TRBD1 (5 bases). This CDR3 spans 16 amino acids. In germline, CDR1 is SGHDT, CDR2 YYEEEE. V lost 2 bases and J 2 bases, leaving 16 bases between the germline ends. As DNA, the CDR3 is TGTGCCAGCAGCTTCGACAGACGATACCTCAACACTGAAGCTTTCTTT. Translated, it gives CASSFDRRYLNTEAFF. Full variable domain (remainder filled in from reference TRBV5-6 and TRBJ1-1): DAGVTQSPTHLIKTRGQQVTLRCSPKSGHDTVSWYQQALGQGPQFIFQYYEEEERQRGNFPDRFSGHQFPNYSSELNVNALLLGDSALYLCASSFDRRYLNTEAFFGQGTRLTVV.

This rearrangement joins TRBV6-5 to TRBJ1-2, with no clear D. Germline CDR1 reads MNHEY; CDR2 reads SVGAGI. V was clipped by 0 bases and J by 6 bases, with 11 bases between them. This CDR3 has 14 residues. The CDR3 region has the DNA TGTGCCAGCAGTTACTCAAGAGGGCTTCATGGCTACACCTTC. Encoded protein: CASSYSRGLHGYTF.